This T cell receptor (beta chain) appears in the sequencing data of a study of CD8 T cells in ankylosing spondylitis. General observations from the study: Ankylosing spondylitis blood seemed to carry a telltale TCR beta motif made of eight highly homologous variants.

Notes on this clonotype: Its antigen is undetermined.

Using quantitative 5'-RACE with molecular barcodes, the authors made TCR beta libraries. Each CDR3 protein gets one entry after TCRdb re-called the 5' RACE reads with MiXCR. The repertoire holds 250,000 or so distinct CDR3 sequences, with 18% as singletons. The clonotype was recovered from a male donor with ankylosing spondylitis or in good health (not recorded which). Sequencing was carried out using blood, either unsorted or a sorted T cell fraction (not recorded which).

The CDR3 is CASSYSWSSYEQYF. The CDR3 DNA reads TGTGCCAGCAGTTACTCCTGGAGCTCCTACGAGCAGTACTTC. The chain carries TRBV6-5 and TRBJ2-7; D gene ambiguous. V was pared by 0 bases and J by 0 bases, with 6 bases between. The CDR3 has 14 residues. Germline CDR1 and CDR2: MNHEY and SVGAGI.